These 18 T cell receptor beta chains came from one sample sequenced in a study of cytomegalovirus exposure and HLA in healthy donors. Amplification used 60 Vbeta primers and 13 Jbeta primers. The data were produced by immunoSEQ multiplex PCR, yet TCRdb's version contains in-frame clones alone and is incomplete. Of 220,000 or so clones listed, 65% to 75% are singletons. Material: PBMCs. These receptors were taken from a woman younger than 45 in good health and CMV-seronegative.

A note on this clone: A read error may produce the germline difference seen at one junction end. V gene TRBV5-6 combines with J gene TRBJ1-3; D uncertain. The CDR3 extends over 16 amino acids. Germline CDR1 is SGHDT and CDR2 is YYEEEE. CDR3 nucleotides: TGTGCCAGCAGCCCCGGGAGTGGGAGATCCGGAAACGCCATATATTTT. Translated, it gives CASSPGSGRSGNAIYF.

J is TRBJ2-5 and V is TRBV29-1; 10 positions agree with TRBD2. The CDR3 runs to 18 residues. Germline CDR1 SQVTM, CDR2 ANQGSEA. The J segment lost 5 bases and the V segment lost 0 bases, leaving 15 bases of the junction unmatched. This chain's CDR3 is CSVEDQPSGSRSRETQYF. The CDR3 nucleotides read TGCAGCGTTGAAGATCAGCCTAGCGGGAGCCGGTCTAGGGAGACCCAGTACTTC.

This clone has only a few counts. The rearrangement joins TRBV14 to TRBJ2-3, with TRBD2 identical over 14 bases. J was trimmed by 4 bases and V by 5 bases; bases with no gene match: 5. The germline CDR1 and CDR2 sequences are SGHDN and FVKESK. The CDR3 consists of 16 residues. The CDR3 is CASSTGLAGVSDTQYF. The CDR3 DNA is TGTGCCAGCAGCACGGGACTAGCGGGAGTTTCAGATACGCAGTATTTT.

The chain links TRBV19 to TRBJ1-2; D is unclear. Looked up from germline, CDR1 is LNHDA and CDR2 is SQIVND (reference sequence). This CDR3 comprises 19 residues. Trimming pared 1 base from V and 3 bases from J, leaving 24 bases between. This CDR3 reads CASSIAPLLIPQEDYGYTF. CDR3 bases: TGTGCCAGTAGTATAGCCCCACTACTTATCCCTCAGGAGGACTATGGCTACACCTTC. Combining the CDR3 with reference TRBV19 and TRBJ1-2 gives the whole variable domain DGGITQSPKYLFRKEGQNVTLSCEQNLNHDAMYWYRQDPGQGLRLIYYSQIVNDFQKGDIAEGYSVSREKKESFPLTVTSAQKNPTAFYLCASSIAPLLIPQEDYGYTFGSGTRLTVV.

V is TRBV15 and J is TRBJ1-6; D is ambiguous. Germline CDR1 LNHNV, CDR2 YYDKDF (reference sequence). CDR3 length: 14 amino acids. V gave up 3 bases and J gave up 1 base, with 4 bases separating them. CDR3 bases: TGTGCCACCAGCAGGAGATCCTATAATTCACCCCTCCACTTT. This encodes CATSRRSYNSPLHF.

This sequence joins TRBV12-5 and TRBJ2-3; D is uncertain. This CDR3 is built from 16 residues. Per germline, CDR1 LGHNT and CDR2 FRNRAP. Trimming took off 5 bases at V and 0 bases at J, with 15 bases between the two ends. The CDR3: CASGPIFTSSTDTQYF. The CDR3 DNA sequence: TGTGCTAGTGGTCCGATCTTCACTTCTAGCACAGATACGCAGTATTTT.

This sequence joins TRBV9 and TRBJ1-2, with D possibly matching TRBD1 (5 bases). Germline V gene sequence: CDR1 SGDLS, CDR2 YYNGEE. The V gene lost 0 bases and the J gene lost 4 bases, with 19 bases spanning the gap. The CDR3 extends over 17 amino acids. As DNA, the CDR3 is TGTGCCAGCAGCGTAGGCGGGGGGGACGCGTTGATCTATGGCTACACCTTC. Its translation is CASSVGGGDALIYGYTF.

The gene calls are TRBV7-9 and TRBJ2-5; 7 bases agree with TRBD1. CDR3 size: 13 residues. Germline CDR1 and CDR2: SEHNR and FQNEAQ (reference sequence). With 7 bases clipped from V and 3 bases from J, the junction kept 5 bases outside the gene matches. CDR3 sequence (DNA): TGTGCCAGCACCCTCAGGGGGAAAGAGACCCAGTACTTC. It translates to CASTLRGKETQYF.

This clone was picked up a small number of times. The gene calls are TRBV14 and TRBJ2-7; D may be TRBD1 (6 bases). Germline V gene lookup returns CDR1 SGHDN and CDR2 FVKESK. The V end lost 4 bases, the J end lost 1 base, and 17 bases lay between the germline ends. CDR3 size: 16 residues. CDR3 coding DNA: TGTGCCAGCAGCCTAAAACAGGGACCCGAATCCTACGAGCAGTACTTC. This encodes CASSLKQGPESYEQYF.

The chain combines TRBV14 with TRBJ2-7; possible D gene TRBD2, 5 bases. CDR3 size: 13 residues. Germline values: CDR1 SGHDN, CDR2 FVKESK. The V end lost 8 bases, the J end lost 2 bases, and 13 bases lay between the germline ends. CDR3 sequence (DNA): TGTGCCAGCCACACGACGGGAACCTACGAGCAGTACTTC. Residues: CASHTTGTYEQYF.

The sample holds a few counts of this clone. The V gene is TRBV5-1, the J gene TRBJ1-1; no clear D gene. The CDR3 totals 14 residues. Per the germline V gene, CDR1 is SGHRS and CDR2 is YFSETQ. With 3 bases removed from V and 1 base from J, the gap between germline ends came to 10 bases. The CDR3 here is CASSSDGRNTEAFF. The DNA of the CDR3 is TGCGCCAGCAGCTCGGACGGGAGGAACACTGAAGCTTTCTTT.

The chain has TRBV19 and TRBJ2-7; 8 bases line up with TRBD2. Germline CDR1 LNHDA, CDR2 SQIVND (reference sequence). This CDR3 region has 15 residues. V was pared by 7 bases and J by 1 base, with 9 bases of the junction left unmatched. The CDR3 DNA reads TGTGCCAGTAAGCCTGCTAGCGGGCCTTCCTACGAGCAGTACTTC. This gives the protein CASKPASGPSYEQYF. The variable domain in full, completed from reference TRBV19 and TRBJ2-7, reads DGGITQSPKYLFRKEGQNVTLSCEQNLNHDAMYWYRQDPGQGLRLIYYSQIVNDFQKGDIAEGYSVSREKKESFPLTVTSAQKNPTAFYLCASKPASGPSYEQYFGPGTRLTVT.

In this sample, this clone turned up a few times. The rearrangement uses TRBV10-3 and TRBJ2-7; 7 bases line up with TRBD1. The J segment lost 5 bases and the V segment lost 11 bases, leaving 9 bases of the junction unmatched. This CDR3 region has 12 residues. The germline gives CDR1 ENHRY, CDR2 SYGVKD. The CDR3 region has the DNA TGTGCCTCCAGGCAGGGGGACCACGAGCAGTACTTC. Amino acid sequence: CASRQGDHEQYF.

The gene calls are TRBV9 and TRBJ2-7; D is ambiguous. The germline gives CDR1 SGDLS, CDR2 YYNGEE. Deletions cut 0 bases from V and 3 bases from J, with 13 bases between. The CDR3 is made up of 15 amino acids. CDR3 region: CASSVGVAVDYEQYF. The CDR3 DNA is TGTGCCAGCAGCGTAGGAGTCGCGGTTGACTACGAGCAGTACTTC. Variable domain in full (rest from reference TRBV9 and TRBJ2-7): DSGVTQTPKHLITATGQRVTLRCSPRSGDLSVYWYQQSLDQGLQFLIQYYNGEERAKGNILERFSAQQFPDLHSELNLSSLELGDSALYFCASSVGVAVDYEQYFGPGTRLTVT.

This sequence joins TRBV7-9 and TRBJ1-3, with TRBD1 as a possible D gene (5 bases). The germline V gene encodes CDR1 SEHNR and CDR2 FQNEAQ (reference sequence). The ends were cut back, 5 bases at V and 0 bases at J, with 17 bases in the middle. The CDR3 totals 17 residues. CDR3 bases: TGTGCCAGCAGCCCCAGGGACCCCGGGGGCTCTGGAAACACCATATATTTT. The encoded protein is CASSPRDPGGSGNTIYF. The variable domain in full, with the rest retrieved from reference TRBV7-9 and TRBJ1-3, is DTGVSQNPRHKITKRGQNVTFRCDPISEHNRLYWYRQTLGQGPEFLTYFQNEAQLEKSRLLSDRFSAERPKGSFSTLEIQRTEQGDSAMYLCASSPRDPGGSGNTIYFGEGSWLTVV.

The chain recombines TRBV2 with TRBJ1-3; D possibly corresponds to TRBD1 (5 bases). V was trimmed by 9 bases and J by 2 bases, leaving 14 bases between them. The CDR3 length is 14 residues. CDR1 and CDR2 from the germline V gene are SNHLY and FYNNEI. CDR3 sequence reads: CASAWGGTGNTIYF. CDR3 DNA: TGTGCCAGTGCCTGGGGGGGTACTGGAAACACCATATATTTT.

The rearrangement links TRBV7-9 to TRBJ2-5; 13 bases match TRBD2. The length of the CDR3 is 18 residues. V lost 1 base to trimming and J lost 0 bases; unmatched junction nucleotides: 5. The germline V gene encodes CDR1 SEHNR and CDR2 FQNEAQ (reference sequence). The CDR3 loop reads CASSLGLAGGPYQETQYF. CDR3 nucleotides: TGTGCCAGCAGCTTAGGACTAGCGGGGGGCCCGTACCAAGAGACCCAGTACTTC.

CDR3 nucleotides: TGTGCCAGCAGTTTGGGACTAGGGATCGGTGAGCAGTTCTTC. This encodes CASSLGLGIGEQFF. The rearrangement links TRBV27 to TRBJ2-1; 8 bases are shared with TRBD2. Looked up from germline, CDR1 is MNHEY and CDR2 is SMNVEV (reference sequence). The CDR3 totals 14 residues. After removal of 3 bases from V and 9 bases from J, the junction contained 7 bases not matched to a gene.